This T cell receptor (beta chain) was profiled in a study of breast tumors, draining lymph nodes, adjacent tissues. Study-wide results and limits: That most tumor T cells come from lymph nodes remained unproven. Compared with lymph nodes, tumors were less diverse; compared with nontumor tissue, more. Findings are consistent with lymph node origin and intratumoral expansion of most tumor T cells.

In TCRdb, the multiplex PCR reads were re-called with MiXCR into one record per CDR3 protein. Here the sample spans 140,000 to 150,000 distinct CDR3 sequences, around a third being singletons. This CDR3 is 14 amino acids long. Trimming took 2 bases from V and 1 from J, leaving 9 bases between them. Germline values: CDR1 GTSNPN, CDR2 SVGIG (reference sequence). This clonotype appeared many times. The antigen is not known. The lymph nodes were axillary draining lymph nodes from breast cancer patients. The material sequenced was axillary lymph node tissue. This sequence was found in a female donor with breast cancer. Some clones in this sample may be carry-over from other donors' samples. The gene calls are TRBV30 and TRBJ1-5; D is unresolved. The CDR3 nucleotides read TGTGCCTGGAGTTTTAGAACGAGCAATCAGCCCCAGCATTTT. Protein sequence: CAWSFRTSNQPQHF.